This section outlines one T cell receptor beta chain sequence together with its context. This clonotype was detected ten times or more. Its recognized antigen is unknown. No quality values exist for individual bases; no much larger clone is one base distant. Library preparation used 5' RACE. TCRdb shows the sequencer as Illumina HiSeq 2000. Template switching introduced a universal primer binding site; the final cDNA contained a unique molecular identifier, enabling accurate counting of TCR cDNA molecules. First-strand cDNA for TCR alpha and beta chains was synthesized from specific primers in the conserved constant-segment region. Each cDNA library was double barcoded, with a SMART-Mk sample barcode plus Illumina barcodes, to control for contamination. TruSeq adapter sequences and Illumina sample barcodes were added in two successive PCR steps. Sequencing of the TCR alpha and beta cDNA libraries was done on the Illumina HiSeq platform using custom primers. The study's own analysis went as follows. Raw reads were processed with MiGEC to extract unique molecular identifiers, and MiXCR was used to determine CDR3 positions. For each individual, recombination models were inferred using an EM algorithm with the repgenHMM and IGoR tools. Shared clonotype analysis was performed with the tcR package in R, normalizing sharing by the product of cloneset sizes. Out-of-frame nonproductive sequences were analyzed to study raw recombination free of thymic and clonal selection effects. In-frame beta chains were kept once TCRdb had trimmed the public reads at Q25 with fastp and called clones with MiXCR. Every CDR3 protein is listed once, alongside the most common genes and DNA of its rows. Here the V and J calls rest on TCRdb's processing, not on the authors' analysis. This sample comprises 200,000 to 250,000 distinct CDR3 sequences, approximately 7% of them detected only once. The ten largest clones capture under 4% of the sample.

The data belong to a study of identical twins (dated by TCRdb to 2016 to 2017). With regard to the full study: To test whether fetal clonotypes persist, the study used deep sequencing on TCR alpha and beta repertoires from monozygotic twins, unrelated adults of various ages, and cord blood. Replicate twin experiments were performed at different times using different library preparation protocols to rule out contamination.

Every donor was a healthy Caucasian. The twin cohort consisted of three pairs of female monozygotic twins, all aged 18 to 29 years. Using Miltenyi CD45RO+ enrichment and human naive T-cell isolation kits, memory (CD45RO+) and naive T cells were isolated from PBMC. Overall results and qualifications from the work: Fewer insertions were carried by abundant cord blood beta clonotypes; a weaker similar trend was observed in young adult naive repertoires, while no such trend was observed in memory repertoires. Compared with coincidental sharing between unrelated individuals, an excess of low generation-probability sequences was observed among out-of-frame TCR alpha sequences shared between twins. Excess twin sharing in beta out-of-frame sequences was weaker because fewer shared sequences lowered the signal-to-noise ratio. Conclusions relied on cross-sectional statistical analysis, since the same donors could not be followed over many years. Zero-insertion analyses could be partly confounded by invariant T cells such as MAIT and iNKT, though diverse VJ usage argued against such confounding for most clonotypes. Recombination models systematically underestimated out-of-frame TCR alpha sharing in monozygotic twins but agreed with sharing between unrelated individuals.

CDR1 and CDR2 are drawn from the germline V gene: SGHDT, YYEEEE. Reading from cysteine to phenylalanine, the CDR3 counts 15 amino acids. The only DNA kept is the CDR3, 45 bases in frame from the first base. V is reduced by 3 bases and J by 2 bases, leaving a spacing of 12 bases between them. This sample also belongs to another study, concerning yellow fever vaccine responses in identical twins. That second publication adds: The authors reported that the T cell response to vaccination in identical twins appeared partly convergent and partly personalized. Focusing on identical twins, the study followed the T cell clones that responded to the vaccine, and did so with precision.

Rearrangement joined TRBV5-6 to TRBJ2-1; a tentative D match to TRBD2 spans 6 bases. The sequenced sample consisted of memory (CD45RO+) T cells sorted from blood. The sample's cell subset or site label, in plain terms: CD45RO+ enriched T cells. The clonotype originates from a woman in her late teens or twenties in good health. The DNA sequence is TGTGCCAGCAGCTCACTAGCTGGGCCCTACAATGAGCAGTTCTTC. Its amino acids are CASSSLAGPYNEQFF.